These T cell receptor beta chains were read from a single sample in a study of blood T cell repertoires in COVID-19. This table comes from immunoSEQ multiplex PCR, and its TCRdb copy is limited to in-frame clones, with some not included. The sample contains roughly 230,000 clones, roughly 81% of which appear only once. The sequenced sample consisted of peripheral blood. These receptors came from a man aged 45-65 years with acute or convalescent COVID-19. Each CDR3 is given with its conserved first and last residue. Each record gives: D gene, J gene, clone size, V gene, CDR3 DNA, CDR3 protein. A D gene is named only where the DNA matches it firmly. The size entry is marked missing in some rows and otherwise reads once, few, many or a size class.

>NA|TRBJ1-5|NA|TRBV9
TGTGCCAGCAGCGCTTACAGGGTGGGGTGGCCCCAGCATTTT
CASSAYRVGWPQHF
>NA|TRBJ1-5|NA|TRBV27
TGTGCCAGCAGGGGGGGAGGCACGAGCAATCAGCCCCAGCATTTT
CASRGGGTSNQPQHF
>TRBD2|TRBJ2-5|NA|TRBV5-1
TGCGCCAGCAGCCCCGCGGCGGGGACTAGTACTGAGACCCAGTACTTC
CASSPAAGTSTETQYF
>NA|TRBJ1-1|NA|TRBV27
TGTGCCAGCAGTCTAGACGTGGGGAACACTGAAGCTTTCTTT
CASSLDVGNTEAFF
>NA|TRBJ2-5|once|TRBV20-1
TGCAGTGCTAGTTATACGGGAAGGGTCCAAGAGACCCAGTACTTC
CSASYTGRVQETQYF
>TRBD2|TRBJ2-7|NA|TRBV7-9
TGTGCCAGCAGCTTAGACCAAACAGCGGGGGGGTACTACGAGCAGTACTTC
CASSLDQTAGGYYEQYF
>TRBD2|TRBJ2-7|NA|TRBV7-3
TGTGCCAGCAGCTTAGAGGGACTAGCGCCCTACGAGCAGTACTTC
CASSLEGLAPYEQYF
>TRBD2|TRBJ2-1|NA|TRBV14
TGTGCCAGCAGCCAAGTGGGCCGGGGGGGCGTCAATGAGCAGTTCTTC
CASSQVGRGGVNEQFF
>TRBD1|TRBJ1-5|NA|TRBV30
TGTGCCTGGAGCTGGACAGGGGGCGGAAGTCAGCCCCAGCATTTT
CAWSWTGGGSQPQHF
>TRBD1|TRBJ2-1|NA|TRBV6-6
TGTGCCAGCAGCCCCCCAGGGGGTTCCTACAATGAGCAGTTCTTC
CASSPPGGSYNEQFF
>TRBD2|TRBJ2-3|NA|TRBV19
TGTGCCAGTCGAACTAGCGGGGGGGACCTGAGCACAGATACGCAGTATTTT
CASRTSGGDLSTDTQYF
>NA|TRBJ2-7|NA|TRBV6-4
TGTGCCAGCAGCCAAGCCGGGCAGTACTTC
CASSQAGQYF
>TRBD2|TRBJ2-5|NA|TRBV9
TGTGCCAGCAGCGTAGAAGAGCGGGGGGGCCTTGAGACCCAGTACTTC
CASSVEERGGLETQYF
>TRBD1|TRBJ1-4|NA|TRBV3-1/TRBV3-2
TGTGCCAGCAGCCAAGCAGGGGGTGGCGAAAAACTGTTTTTT
CASSQAGGGEKLFF
>NA|TRBJ2-2|NA|TRBV5-4
TGTGCCAGCAGCTTGGAAGCGGGTAACACCGGGGAGCTGTTTTTT
CASSLEAGNTGELFF
>TRBD1|TRBJ2-5|NA|TRBV3-1/TRBV3-2
TGTGCCAGCAGCCAAGGGACAGGGGGCCAAGAGACCCAGTACTTC
CASSQGTGGQETQYF
>TRBD1|TRBJ1-6|NA|TRBV19
TGTGCCAGTAGTCCGGGAGGGGGCTTGAATTCACCCCTCCACTTT
CASSPGGGLNSPLHF
>NA|TRBJ1-2|NA|TRBV2
TGTGCCAGCAGTGCCGCAGTAACTAACTATGGCTACACCTTC
CASSAAVTNYGYTF
>TRBD2|TRBJ2-5|NA|TRBV11-2
TGTGCCAGCAGCTTAGGAACTAGCGCTCAAGAGACCCAGTACTTC
CASSLGTSAQETQYF
>NA|TRBJ1-5|NA|TRBV13
TGTGCCAGCAGCTTAGGGGAGCGGTATAATCAGCCCCAGCATTTT
CASSLGERYNQPQHF
>TRBD1|TRBJ1-6|NA|TRBV2
TGTGCCGGGTTACAGGGGGCCCGGGCTAATTCACCCCTCCACTTT
CAGLQGARANSPLHF
>NA|TRBJ1-2|NA|TRBV3-1/TRBV3-2
TGTGCCAGCAGAGCGACCGGGACAAGCGGTGGCTACACCTTC
CASRATGTSGGYTF
>NA|TRBJ1-3|once|TRBV5-4
TGTGCCAGCAGCCGAACAGGGACTGGAAACACCATATATTTT
CASSRTGTGNTIYF
>NA|TRBJ2-1|NA|TRBV18
TGTGCCAGCTCTCCGTTGGGAGCGGACTACAATGAGCAGTTCTTC
CASSPLGADYNEQFF
>NA|TRBJ1-4|NA|TRBV9
TGTGCCAGCAGCGTGGCGGCGTGGGCTAATGAAAAACTGTTTTTT
CASSVAAWANEKLFF
>NA|TRBJ1-1|once|TRBV5-6
TGTGCCAGCAGCCAGACGGGAGAAATGATGAACACTGAAGCTTTCTTT
CASSQTGEMMNTEAFF
>NA|TRBJ1-5|NA|TRBV28
TGTGCCAGCAGTTTAAGGCGGCTGGACACAAATACTAATCAGCCCCAGCATTTT
CASSLRRLDTNTNQPQHF
>NA|TRBJ2-5|NA|TRBV5-6
TGTGCCAGCAGCGACGACAGTAGACAAGAGACCCAGTACTTC
CASSDDSRQETQYF
>TRBD1|TRBJ2-7|NA|TRBV28
TGTGCCAGCAGTACAGGGGGGACCGTCGAGCAGTACTTC
CASSTGGTVEQYF
>TRBD2|TRBJ2-3|NA|TRBV29-1
TGCAGCGTTATTACTAGCGGGCGCACAGATACGCAGTATTTT
CSVITSGRTDTQYF
>NA|TRBJ2-7|few|TRBV12-3/TRBV12-4
TGTGCCAGCAGTTCGTTTGACGAGCAGTACTTC
CASSSFDEQYF
>NA|TRBJ2-2|few|TRBV27
TGTGCCAGCAGTTTCGGGAACACCGGGGAGCTGTTTTTT
CASSFGNTGELFF
>NA|TRBJ1-3|NA|TRBV7-6
TGTGCCAGCAGCCCCGTCCAGGGGCACTCTGGAAACACCATATATTTT
CASSPVQGHSGNTIYF
>TRBD1|TRBJ1-6|NA|TRBV3-1/TRBV3-2
TGTGCCAGCAGTCGGGACAGGGCGAGCTCCTATAATTCACCCCTCCACTTT
CASSRDRASSYNSPLHF
>NA|TRBJ1-1|NA|TRBV5-1
TGCGCCAGCAGCCTCCAGGGCGTCAATGAAGCTTTCTTT
CASSLQGVNEAFF
>TRBD1|TRBJ1-1|NA|TRBV20-1
TGCAGTGCTGGGACAGCAGCTTTCTTT
CSAGTAAFF
>TRBD1|TRBJ1-2|NA|TRBV2
TGTGCCAGCGACAGGGGGGGCTATGGCTACACCTTC
CASDRGGYGYTF
>NA|TRBJ1-1|NA|TRBV5-6
TGTGCCAGCAGCTTCCGGGACACAAACACTGAAGCTTTCTTT
CASSFRDTNTEAFF
>TRBD1|TRBJ1-4|NA|TRBV19
TGTGCCAGTAGTAACCGGGACAGGGAAGAAAAACTGTTTTTT
CASSNRDREEKLFF
>NA|TRBJ1-2|few|TRBV9
TGTGCCAGCAGCGCCCCTAAGGGGGGGGCCTACTATGGCTACACCTTC
CASSAPKGGAYYGYTF
>NA|TRBJ2-3|once|TRBV10-3
TGTGCCATCACCGGGTCGGGGGACGCAGATACGCAGTATTTT
CAITGSGDADTQYF
>TRBD2|TRBJ2-5|NA|TRBV27
TGTGCCAGCAGTTCACCACTAGCGGGAGGGCAAGAGACCCAGTACTTC
CASSSPLAGGQETQYF